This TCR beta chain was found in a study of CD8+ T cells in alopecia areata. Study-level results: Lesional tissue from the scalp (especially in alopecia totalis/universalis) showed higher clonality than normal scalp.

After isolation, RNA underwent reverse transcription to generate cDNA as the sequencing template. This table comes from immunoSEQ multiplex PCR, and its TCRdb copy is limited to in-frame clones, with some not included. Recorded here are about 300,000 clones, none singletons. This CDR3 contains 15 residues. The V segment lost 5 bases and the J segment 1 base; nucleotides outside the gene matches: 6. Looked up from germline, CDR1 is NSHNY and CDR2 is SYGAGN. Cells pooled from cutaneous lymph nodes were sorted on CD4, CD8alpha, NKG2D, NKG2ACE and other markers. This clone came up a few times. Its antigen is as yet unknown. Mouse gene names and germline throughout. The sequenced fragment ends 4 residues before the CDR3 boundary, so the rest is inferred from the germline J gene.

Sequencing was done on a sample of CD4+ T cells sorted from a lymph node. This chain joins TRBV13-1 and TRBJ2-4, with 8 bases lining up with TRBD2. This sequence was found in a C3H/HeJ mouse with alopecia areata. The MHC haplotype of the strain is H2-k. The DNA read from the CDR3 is TGTGCCAGCAGGCCCCCACTGGGGGGTCAAAAC. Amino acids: CASRPPLGGQN. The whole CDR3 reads CASRPPLGGQNTLYF.